This T cell receptor (beta chain) was recovered during a study of PD-1 blockade in classical Hodgkin lymphoma. Study results and limitations: Why repertoires differed is undefined; disease activity or prior therapy possibly contributed. Relapsed/refractory patients reportedly had lower baseline diversity than newly diagnosed patients. Researchers reported that CD4+ TCR diversity, though not CD8+, rose significantly by C4D1.

Time point indicated: cycle 4 day 1 (C4D1), after six to seven weeks of nivolumab. The patients all showed relapse after autologous stem cell transplantation, while their brentuximab vedotin exposure varied. Isolation of CD4+ T cells from thawed PBMCs was performed by magnetic negative selection. Complete response, partial response or progressive disease was recorded as best response. Trimming removed 6 bases from V and 10 bases from J; junction bases left unmatched: 14. The CDR3 spans 16 residues. Germline CDR1 is LGHNA and CDR2 is YNFKEQ. This clone was picked up a small number of times. Its target is not known. Assay: immunoSEQ multiplex PCR; the TCRdb copy retains only in-frame clones and omits some. The top ten hold 2.5% of the sample, which has under 20,000 clones, about three quarters seen once.

The input for sequencing was CD4+ T cells from blood, taken before the fourth cycle of nivolumab. V usage is TRBV4-2 and J usage is TRBJ1-6; 8 bases line up with TRBD1. This TCR came from a human donor with classical Hodgkin lymphoma. For the CDR3, the DNA is TGTGCCAGCAGGCCACAGGGAGGGACAGGAAGATCACCCCTCCACTTT. The encoded protein is CASRPQGGTGRSPLHF.